This T cell receptor (beta chain) is from a study of T cell changes during pregnancy in multiple sclerosis. TCRdb's copy holds only in-frame clones and misses some; the assay was immunoSEQ multiplex PCR. Of some 95,000 clones listed, around 92% are singletons. V lost 8 bases and J 0 bases, leaving 14 bases between the germline ends. The CDR3 contains 15 residues. The source material was peripheral blood, sampled in the first trimester of pregnancy. This chain connects TRBV23-1 to TRBJ2-4, with no clear D. TRBV23-1 is an ORF for which the function is uncertain. This clonotype originated in a female donor with multiple sclerosis, enrolled in a pregnancy study. The CDR3 nucleotides read TGCGCCAGCTCTCAAAGCCCACTAGCCAAAAACATTCAGTACTTC. Translating it yields CASSQSPLAKNIQYF.